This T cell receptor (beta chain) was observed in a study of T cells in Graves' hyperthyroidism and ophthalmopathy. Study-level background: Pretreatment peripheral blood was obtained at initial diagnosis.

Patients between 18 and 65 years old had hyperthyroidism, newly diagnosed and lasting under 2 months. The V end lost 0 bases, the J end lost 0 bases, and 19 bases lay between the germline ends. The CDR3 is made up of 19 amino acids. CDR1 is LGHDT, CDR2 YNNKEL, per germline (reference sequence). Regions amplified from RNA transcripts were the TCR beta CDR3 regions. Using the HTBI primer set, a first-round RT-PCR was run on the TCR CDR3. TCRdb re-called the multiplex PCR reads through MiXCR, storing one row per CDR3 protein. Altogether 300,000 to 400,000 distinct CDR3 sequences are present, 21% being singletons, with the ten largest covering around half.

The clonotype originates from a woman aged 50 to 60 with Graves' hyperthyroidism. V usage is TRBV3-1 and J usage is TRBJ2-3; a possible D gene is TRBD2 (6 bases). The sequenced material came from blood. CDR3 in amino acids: CASSQDLSSATSSTDTQYF. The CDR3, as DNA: TGTGCCAGCAGCCAAGATCTCTCTAGCGCGACCTCTAGCACAGATACGCAGTATTTT.